This T cell receptor (beta chain) derives from a study of T cells expressing NK-cell markers. Study-level information: Seven donors tested HCMV-seropositive and one tested seronegative among the eight sequenced. Study-level findings and limits: In about six donors, dominant CD3+CD56+NKG2C+ clonotypes ranked among the top 10 CD8+ clonotypes. These same clonotypes (in four donors) also led the CD3+CD56-NKG2C+ fraction.

TCRdb reprocessed the 5' RACE reads and stores each CDR3 protein as one record, lacking DNA. The table for this sample gives 440,000 or so distinct CDR3 sequences. Details on this clonotype: Antigen specificity is unknown.

Germline CDR1 is LGHNA and CDR2 is YSLEER. CDR3 length: 17 amino acids. V usage is TRBV4-3 and J usage is TRBJ2-3. What was sequenced was blood T cells: a sorted CD56 or NKG2C T cell subset, CD4+ or CD8+ T cells, or bulk PBMC T cells (not recorded which). The clonotype comes from a woman aged 18 to 69 in good health. CDR3 protein: CASSQDLPREVADTQYF.